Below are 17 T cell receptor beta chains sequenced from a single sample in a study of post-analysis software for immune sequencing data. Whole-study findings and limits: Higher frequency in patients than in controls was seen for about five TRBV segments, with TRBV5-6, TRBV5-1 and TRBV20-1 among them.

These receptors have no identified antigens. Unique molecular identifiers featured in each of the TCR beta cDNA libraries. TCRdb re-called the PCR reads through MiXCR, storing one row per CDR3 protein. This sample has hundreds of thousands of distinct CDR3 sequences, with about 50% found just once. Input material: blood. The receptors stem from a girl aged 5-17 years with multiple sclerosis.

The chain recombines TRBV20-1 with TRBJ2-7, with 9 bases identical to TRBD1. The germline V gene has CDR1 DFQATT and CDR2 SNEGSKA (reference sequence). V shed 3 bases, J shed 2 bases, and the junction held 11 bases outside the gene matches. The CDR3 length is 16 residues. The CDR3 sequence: CSASSDRGVLTYEQYF. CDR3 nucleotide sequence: TGCAGTGCTAGCTCGGACAGGGGAGTTTTGACCTACGAGCAGTACTTC.

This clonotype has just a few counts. CDR3 in DNA: TGTGCCAGCAGCTTTGACAGGGGGCACTACGAGCAGTACTTC. It is translated as CASSFDRGHYEQYF. The J gene is TRBJ2-5, the V gene TRBV7-2; 10 nucleotides agree with TRBD1. The tail of the sequence fits TRBJ2-7 better, so the J call may be wrong. The CDR3 runs to 14 residues. Germline V CDR1 and CDR2: SGHTA, FQGNSA.

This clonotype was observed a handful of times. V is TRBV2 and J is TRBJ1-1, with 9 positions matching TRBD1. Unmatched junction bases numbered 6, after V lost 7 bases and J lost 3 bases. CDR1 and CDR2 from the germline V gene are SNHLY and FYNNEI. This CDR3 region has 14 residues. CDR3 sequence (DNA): TGTGCCAGCACTGAGGACAGGGGCGACACTGAAGCTTTCTTT. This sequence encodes CASTEDRGDTEAFF.

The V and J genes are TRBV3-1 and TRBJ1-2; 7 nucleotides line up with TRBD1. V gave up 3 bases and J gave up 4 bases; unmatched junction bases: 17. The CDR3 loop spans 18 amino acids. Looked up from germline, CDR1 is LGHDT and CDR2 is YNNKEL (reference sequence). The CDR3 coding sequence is TGTGCCAGCAGCCATTCTACCTGGGACAGAGGTCGAGGCTATGGCTACACCTTC. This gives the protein CASSHSTWDRGRGYGYTF.

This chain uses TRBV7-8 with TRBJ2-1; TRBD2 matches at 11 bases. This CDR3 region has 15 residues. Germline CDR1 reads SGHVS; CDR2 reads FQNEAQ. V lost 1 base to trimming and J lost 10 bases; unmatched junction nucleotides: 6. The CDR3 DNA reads TGTGCCAGCAGCTTAGTAGCGGGAGGGCCAGCCGAGCAGTTCTTC. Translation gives CASSLVAGGPAEQFF.

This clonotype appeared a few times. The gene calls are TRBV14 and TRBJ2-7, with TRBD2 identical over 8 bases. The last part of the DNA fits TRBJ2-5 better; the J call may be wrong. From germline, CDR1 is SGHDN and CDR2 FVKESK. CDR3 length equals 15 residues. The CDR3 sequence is CASSQVSGSGETQYF. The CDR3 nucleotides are TGTGCCAGCAGCCAAGTGAGCGGGAGCGGAGAGACCCAGTACTTC.

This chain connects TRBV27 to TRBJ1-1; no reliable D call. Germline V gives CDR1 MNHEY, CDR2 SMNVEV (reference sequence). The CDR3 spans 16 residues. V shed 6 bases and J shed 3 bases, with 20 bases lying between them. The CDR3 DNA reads TGTGCCAGCAGGCCTTCTGCCTGGGGTACGGACACTGAAGCTTTCTTT. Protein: CASRPSAWGTDTEAFF.

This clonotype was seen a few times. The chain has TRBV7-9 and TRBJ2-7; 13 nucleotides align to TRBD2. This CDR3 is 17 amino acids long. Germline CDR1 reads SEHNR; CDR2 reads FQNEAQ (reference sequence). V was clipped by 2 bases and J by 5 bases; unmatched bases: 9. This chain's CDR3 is CASSLTRGLAGVNEQYF. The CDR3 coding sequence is TGTGCCAGCAGCTTAACAAGAGGACTAGCGGGAGTGAACGAGCAGTACTTC.

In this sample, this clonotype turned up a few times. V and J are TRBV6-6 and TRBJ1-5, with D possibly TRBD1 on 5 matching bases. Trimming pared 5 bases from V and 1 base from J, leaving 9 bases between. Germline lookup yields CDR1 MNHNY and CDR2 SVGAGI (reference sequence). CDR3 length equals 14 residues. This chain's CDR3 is CASSIGASNQPQHF. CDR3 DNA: TGTGCCAGCAGTATAGGGGCGAGCAATCAGCCCCAGCATTTT.

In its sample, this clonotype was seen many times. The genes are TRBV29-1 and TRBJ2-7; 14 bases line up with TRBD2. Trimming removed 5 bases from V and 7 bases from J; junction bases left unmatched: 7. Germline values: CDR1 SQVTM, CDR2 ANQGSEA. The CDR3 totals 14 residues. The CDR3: CSVSTGTSGGEQYF. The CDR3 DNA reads TGCAGCGTTTCCACCGGGACTAGCGGGGGTGAGCAGTACTTC.

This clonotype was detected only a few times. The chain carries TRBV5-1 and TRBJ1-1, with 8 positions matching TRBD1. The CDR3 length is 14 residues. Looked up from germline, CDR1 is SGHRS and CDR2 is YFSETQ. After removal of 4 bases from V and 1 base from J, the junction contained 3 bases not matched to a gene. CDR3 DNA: TGCGCCAGCAGCGGAGACAGGGGGAACACTGAAGCTTTCTTT. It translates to CASSGDRGNTEAFF.

The CDR3 loop is CSVEGGNNEQFF. The CDR3 DNA reads as TGCAGCGTTGAAGGCGGTAACAATGAGCAGTTCTTC. The rearrangement joins TRBV29-1 to TRBJ2-1; no firm D call. Germline values: CDR1 SQVTM, CDR2 ANQGSEA. CDR3 length: 12 amino acids. Trimming removed 1 base at V and 5 bases at J, with 6 bases between.

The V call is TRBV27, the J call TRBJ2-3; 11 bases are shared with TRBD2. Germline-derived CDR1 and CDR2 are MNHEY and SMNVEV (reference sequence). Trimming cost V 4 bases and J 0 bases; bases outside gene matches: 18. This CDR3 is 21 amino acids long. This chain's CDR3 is CASSSQIFGTSGESSTDTQYF. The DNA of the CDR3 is TGTGCCAGCAGTTCTCAGATCTTTGGGACTAGCGGAGAATCTAGCACAGATACGCAGTATTTT.

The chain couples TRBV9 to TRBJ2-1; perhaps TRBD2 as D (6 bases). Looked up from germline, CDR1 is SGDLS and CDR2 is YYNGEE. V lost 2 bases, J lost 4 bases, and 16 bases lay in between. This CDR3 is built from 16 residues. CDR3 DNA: TGTGCCAGCAGCGTGGAGCGGAGCGGGCTTTACAATGAGCAGTTCTTC. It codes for CASSVERSGLYNEQFF.

CDR3 sequence (DNA): TGTGCCAGCAGCACCTTAGCGGGATTCCCCTACAATGAGCAGTTCTTC. Translating gives CASSTLAGFPYNEQFF. The V gene is TRBV7-2, the J gene TRBJ2-1, with TRBD2 identical over 8 bases. J gave up 2 bases and V 5 bases, and 8 bases lay outside the gene matches. This CDR3 region has 16 residues. CDR1 is SGHTA and CDR2 is FQGNSA in the germline V gene.

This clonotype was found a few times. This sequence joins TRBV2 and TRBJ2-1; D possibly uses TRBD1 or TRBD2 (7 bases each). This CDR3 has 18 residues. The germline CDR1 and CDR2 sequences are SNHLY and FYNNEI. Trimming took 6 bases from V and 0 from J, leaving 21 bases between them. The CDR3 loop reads CASSRGRGPESSYNEQFF. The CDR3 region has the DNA TGTGCCAGCAGCCGGGGGAGGGGGCCTGAGAGCTCCTACAATGAGCAGTTCTTC.

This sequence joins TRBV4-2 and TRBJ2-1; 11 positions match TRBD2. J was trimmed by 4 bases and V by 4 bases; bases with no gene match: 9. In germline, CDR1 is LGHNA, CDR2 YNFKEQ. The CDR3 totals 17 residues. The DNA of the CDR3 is TGTGCCAGCAGCCCACGACTTATAGCGGGGGGGTACAATGAGCAGTTCTTC. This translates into CASSPRLIAGGYNEQFF.